This note documents a single T cell receptor beta chain sequence. The source of the sample is a study of blood T cell repertoires in COVID-19. This CDR3 has 13 residues. CDR1 SGHAT and CDR2 FQNNGV come from the germline V gene. Trimming shortened V by 3 bases and J by 5 bases, and 11 bases separated the two germline ends. Using immunoSEQ multiplex PCR, the repertoire was profiled, and TCRdb retains in-frame clones only, with some absent. The sample includes roughly 60,000 clones, around 86% of them seen just once. The sequence was collected from a woman of 80 years or more with acute or convalescent COVID-19. The specimen was peripheral blood. This rearrangement joins TRBV11-2 to TRBJ2-7, with D possibly being TRBD2 (5 bases). The CDR3 reads CASSLRAGDEQYF. The CDR3 bases are TGTGCCAGCAGCTTGAGGGCCGGTGACGAGCAGTACTTC.